These 21 T cell receptor beta chains originate from one sample sequenced in a study of PD-L1 blockade in urothelial cancer. Some clones are missing from TCRdb's copy, which holds only in-frame ones; the method was immunoSEQ multiplex PCR. The data show approximately 38,000 clones, 86% seen once. The time point is: peripheral blood 6 weeks after treatment start. This sample comprised PBMCs, obtained around atezolizumab (anti-PD-L1) treatment. The receptor source for this set is a man aged 55 to 69 with urothelial cancer.

This chain links TRBV7-9 with TRBJ2-1; 7 nucleotides line up with TRBD2. J was trimmed by 4 bases and V by 4 bases; bases with no gene match: 10. The CDR3 runs 16 residues. CDR1 SEHNR and CDR2 FQNEAQ come from the germline V gene (reference sequence). This CDR3 reads CASSSQGGRAYNEQFF. The CDR3 nucleotides are TGTGCCAGCAGCTCGCAAGGCGGGAGAGCATACAATGAGCAGTTCTTC.

In its sample, this clone was seen once. V and J are TRBV5-4 and TRBJ2-3; 10 nucleotides line up with TRBD2. Germline loops: CDR1 SGHNT, CDR2 YYREEE (reference sequence). This CDR3 has 15 amino acids. V shed 0 bases, J shed 3 bases, and the junction held 1 base outside the gene matches. The CDR3 spells CASSLASGSTDTQYF. CDR3 coding DNA: TGTGCCAGCAGCTTGGCTAGCGGGAGTACAGATACGCAGTATTTT.

The chain uses TRBV18 and TRBJ1-1, with 7 bases aligning to TRBD1. With 4 bases clipped from V and 4 bases from J, the junction kept 3 bases outside the gene matches. This CDR3 has 13 amino acids. Germline V gene data show CDR1 as KGHSH and CDR2 as LQKENI. CDR3 loop: CASSQGAGTEAFF. In DNA form, the CDR3 reads TGTGCCAGCTCACAGGGGGCCGGCACTGAAGCTTTCTTT.

This chain connects TRBV5-1 to TRBJ2-1; D perhaps matches TRBD2 (5 bases). V was cut by 4 bases and J by 0 bases, with 14 bases left in between. Per the germline V gene, CDR1 is SGHRS and CDR2 is YFSETQ. The CDR3 contains 16 residues. The DNA of the CDR3 is TGCGCCAGCAGCCAGGACTCCCTGAGCTCCTACAATGAGCAGTTCTTC. It codes for CASSQDSLSSYNEQFF.

This clone is a singleton in its sample. The chain has TRBV4-3 and TRBJ2-3, with TRBD2 identical over 8 bases. Per the germline V gene, CDR1 is LGHNA and CDR2 is YSLEER. The CDR3 has 15 amino acids. J lost 1 base, V lost 1 base, and 1 base had no gene match. The chain's CDR3 is CASSQAGGGTDTQYF. The CDR3 bases are TGCGCCAGCAGCCAAGCGGGGGGGGGCACAGATACGCAGTATTTT.

The rearrangement links TRBV2 to TRBJ2-7, with 8 bases fitting TRBD1. The CDR3 is made up of 14 amino acids. Trimming removed 4 bases from V and 0 bases from J; junction bases left unmatched: 2. From germline, CDR1 is SNHLY and CDR2 FYNNEI. The CDR3 coding sequence is TGTGCCAGCAGTGGGGACAGGAGCTCCTACGAGCAGTACTTC. Its protein is CASSGDRSSYEQYF.

V and J are TRBV19 and TRBJ1-1; perhaps TRBD1 as D (6 bases). Looked up from germline, CDR1 is LNHDA and CDR2 is SQIVND (reference sequence). V lost 6 bases, J lost 12 bases, and 26 bases lay in between. This CDR3 spans 15 amino acids. Here the CDR3 reads CASRMADSRGASPFF. CDR3 coding DNA: TGTGCCAGTAGAATGGCGGACAGCCGGGGAGCAAGCCCTTTCTTT.

V usage is TRBV27 and J usage is TRBJ2-7; D might be TRBD2 (6 bases). Looked up from germline, CDR1 is MNHEY and CDR2 is SMNVEV (reference sequence). With 5 bases removed from V and 0 bases from J, the gap between germline ends came to 26 bases. The length of the CDR3 is 19 residues. The CDR3: CASSQKGPAGTHASYEQYF. CDR3 DNA sequence: TGTGCCAGCAGTCAGAAGGGGCCGGCGGGGACCCACGCCTCCTACGAGCAGTACTTC.

This sequence joins TRBV2 and TRBJ1-1; 8 nucleotides align to TRBD1. Trimming removed 5 bases from V and 1 base from J; junction bases left unmatched: 6. This CDR3 spans 15 amino acids. The V gene's germline CDR1 is SNHLY and CDR2 FYNNEI. The CDR3 region has the DNA TGTGCCAGCAGTTCCAGGGGGCCCTCGAACACTGAAGCTTTCTTT. Amino acid sequence: CASSSRGPSNTEAFF. The complete variable domain, with remaining parts taken from reference TRBV2 and TRBJ1-1, reads EPEVTQTPSHQVTQMGQEVILRCVPISNHLYFYWYRQILGQKVEFLVSFYNNEISEKSEIFDDQFSVERPDGSNFTLKIRSTKLEDSAMYFCASSSRGPSNTEAFFGQGTRLTVV.

The CDR3 DNA sequence: TGCAGCGTTGTAGGGACTAGCGGATCCTACAATGAGCAGTTCTTC. It yields the protein CSVVGTSGSYNEQFF. The genes are TRBV29-1 and TRBJ2-1; 11 bases are a match to TRBD2. V lost 4 bases and J lost 1; bases outside the gene matches: 3. Germline V CDR1 and CDR2: SQVTM, ANQGSEA. This CDR3 region has 15 residues.

The chain has TRBV12-5 and TRBJ1-1; weak D call: TRBD1 (6 bases). CDR3 length equals 13 residues. CDR1 is LGHNT, CDR2 FRNRAP, per germline. Trimming removed 6 bases at V and 0 bases at J, with 8 bases between. The CDR3 loop is CASGHRVNTEAFF. The CDR3 DNA reads TGTGCTAGTGGACACAGGGTGAACACTGAAGCTTTCTTT.

The chain is built from TRBV4-2 and TRBJ2-3, with D perhaps TRBD2 (6 bases). Trimming removed 1 base at V and 0 bases at J, with 17 bases between. Looked up from germline, CDR1 is LGHNA and CDR2 is YNFKEQ. The length of the CDR3 is 18 residues. The CDR3 here is CASSQVSAGTSSTDTQYF. CDR3 bases: TGTGCCAGCAGCCAAGTGAGCGCGGGGACCTCTAGCACAGATACGCAGTATTTT.

CDR3 in amino acids: CASSSGQGASGANVLTF. CDR3 DNA sequence: TGTGCCAGTAGCTCGGGACAGGGGGCATCTGGGGCCAACGTCCTGACTTTC. This chain uses TRBV19 with TRBJ2-6; 12 bases match TRBD1. V was pared by 6 bases and J by 1 base, with 4 bases of the junction left unmatched. The CDR3 totals 17 residues. Germline V gene sequence: CDR1 LNHDA, CDR2 SQIVND (reference sequence).

This chain uses TRBV9 with TRBJ1-6; maybe TRBD1 (5 bases). The germline CDR1 and CDR2 sequences are SGDLS and YYNGEE. The CDR3 has 15 amino acids. V was shortened by 3 bases and J by 2 bases, with 9 bases between the two germline ends. The CDR3 sequence is CASSAQGTYNSPLHF. CDR3 DNA sequence: TGTGCCAGCAGCGCCCAGGGAACCTATAATTCACCCCTCCACTTT.

This rearrangement joins TRBV19 to TRBJ2-3; D is perhaps TRBD1 (5 bases). With 5 bases removed from V and 2 bases from J, the gap between germline ends came to 14 bases. CDR1 is LNHDA and CDR2 is SQIVND in the germline V gene (reference sequence). The CDR3 covers 15 residues. The CDR3 is CASSDSKRDTDTQYF. The CDR3 coding sequence is TGTGCCAGTAGTGACAGCAAGCGAGACACAGATACGCAGTATTTT.

This clone is a singleton in its sample. The V call is TRBV4-1, the J call TRBJ2-1; 8 positions agree with TRBD1. With 0 bases clipped from V and 7 bases from J, the junction kept 8 bases outside the gene matches. Germline CDR1 MGHRA, CDR2 YSYEKL. This CDR3 spans 16 amino acids. CDR3: CASSQEGSGGRNEQFF. The CDR3 DNA is TGCGCCAGCAGCCAAGAAGGGTCAGGGGGCAGGAATGAGCAGTTCTTC.

This clone was seen once. The chain carries TRBV15 and TRBJ2-1; 8 nucleotides match TRBD2. Germline V gene data show CDR1 as LNHNV and CDR2 as YYDKDF (reference sequence). The CDR3 spans 15 residues. The trim removed 8 bases at V and 2 bases at J, leaving 8 bases unmatched. CDR3: CATWGKREPYNEQFF. The CDR3, as DNA: TGTGCCACCTGGGGTAAGCGGGAGCCCTACAATGAGCAGTTCTTC.

The chain employs TRBV6-5 and TRBJ2-4; D remains ambiguous. The CDR3 runs to 16 residues. Germline V gene lookup returns CDR1 MNHEY and CDR2 SVGAGI. V was cut by 2 bases and J by 0 bases, with 11 bases left in between. CDR3 DNA: TGTGCCAGCAGTTACACGCTTGGAGTAGCCAAAAACATTCAGTACTTC. Protein: CASSYTLGVAKNIQYF.

The gene calls are TRBV19 and TRBJ1-1, with a tentative D call TRBD1 (6 bases). CDR1 and CDR2 from the germline V gene are LNHDA and SQIVND (reference sequence). Trimming took 1 base from V and 3 from J, leaving 27 bases between them. This CDR3 has 20 amino acids. DNA of the CDR3: TGTGCCAGTAGTATAGTTCGCCGCTCTCGGGGGGGCGGGGTGGACACTGAAGCTTTCTTT. Its translation is CASSIVRRSRGGGVDTEAFF.

The V call is TRBV27, the J call TRBJ1-2, with 11 nucleotides matching TRBD1. This CDR3 is 17 amino acids long. The germline V gene has CDR1 MNHEY and CDR2 SMNVEV (reference sequence). The ends lost 5 bases at V and 5 bases at J; junction bases unmatched: 13. In nucleotides, the CDR3 is TGTGCCAGCAGTCCCAAGGACAGGGGGCGGTCCTATTATGGCTACACCTTC. This translates into CASSPKDRGRSYYGYTF.

The gene calls are TRBV19 and TRBJ1-1, with TRBD1 identical over 9 bases. In germline, CDR1 is LNHDA, CDR2 SQIVND (reference sequence). The ends lost 5 bases at V and 4 bases at J; junction bases unmatched: 8. This CDR3 contains 15 residues. As DNA, the CDR3 is TGTGCCAGTAGTGTCTCCGGGACAGGGTTCACTGAAGCTTTCTTT. Translated, it gives CASSVSGTGFTEAFF. Based on the CDR3 plus reference TRBV19 and TRBJ1-1, the full variable domain is DGGITQSPKYLFRKEGQNVTLSCEQNLNHDAMYWYRQDPGQGLRLIYYSQIVNDFQKGDIAEGYSVSREKKESFPLTVTSAQKNPTAFYLCASSVSGTGFTEAFFGQGTRLTVV.